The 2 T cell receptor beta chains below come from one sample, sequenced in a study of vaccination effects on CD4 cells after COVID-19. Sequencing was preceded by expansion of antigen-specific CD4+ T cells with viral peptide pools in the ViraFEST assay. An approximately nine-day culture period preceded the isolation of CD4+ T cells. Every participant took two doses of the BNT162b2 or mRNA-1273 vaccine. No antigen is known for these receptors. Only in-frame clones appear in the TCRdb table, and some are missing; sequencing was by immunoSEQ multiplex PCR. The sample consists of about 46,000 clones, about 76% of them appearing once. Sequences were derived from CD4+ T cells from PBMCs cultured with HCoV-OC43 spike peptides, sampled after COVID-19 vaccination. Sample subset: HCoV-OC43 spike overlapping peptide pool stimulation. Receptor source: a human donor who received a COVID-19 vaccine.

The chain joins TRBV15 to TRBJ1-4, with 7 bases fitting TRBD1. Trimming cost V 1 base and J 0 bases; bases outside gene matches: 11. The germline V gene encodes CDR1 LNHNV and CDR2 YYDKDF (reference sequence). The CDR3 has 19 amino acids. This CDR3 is CATSRAKGAQVATNEKLFF. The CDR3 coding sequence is TGTGCCACCAGCAGAGCCAAGGGGGCCCAGGTTGCAACTAATGAAAAACTGTTTTTT.

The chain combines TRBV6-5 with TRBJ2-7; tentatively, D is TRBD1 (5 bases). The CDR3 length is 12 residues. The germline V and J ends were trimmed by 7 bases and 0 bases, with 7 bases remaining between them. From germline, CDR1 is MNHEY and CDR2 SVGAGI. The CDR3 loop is CASNRNSYEQYF. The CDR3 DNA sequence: TGTGCCAGCAACAGGAACTCCTACGAGCAGTACTTC.